This TCR beta chain was obtained from a study of T-cell memory formation after mild COVID-19. The CDR3 contains 14 residues. In germline, CDR1 is ENHRY, CDR2 SYGVKD. V lost 7 bases and J lost 7, with 17 bases in between. From 5'RACE with constant-segment primers came TCR alpha and TCR beta cDNA libraries that carried sample barcodes and UMIs. One entry per CDR3 protein results from TCRdb running MiXCR on the 5' RACE reads. The sample has 550,000 to 700,000 distinct CDR3 sequences; roughly 18% are singletons. This clonotype was recorded a few times. This clonotype was sampled from an adult woman who had mild COVID-19 (a few samples of this study predate the infection). Cell type and time point are not known. Material for sequencing was PBMCs or a T cell subset sorted from them (not recorded which). The chain combines TRBV10-3 with TRBJ2-1, with D perhaps TRBD1 (5 bases). The CDR3 DNA reads TGTGCCATCACCCAGGGCGAGTCCCGGAATGAGCAGTTCTTC. Translated, it gives CAITQGESRNEQFF.